The sequence of this T cell receptor beta chain was determined in a study of cytomegalovirus exposure and HLA in healthy donors. This clone was detected a few times. Antigen unknown. Germline trimming cut 2 bases from V and 5 bases from J; bases unmatched to any gene: 3. This CDR3 has 14 amino acids. Germline CDR1 and CDR2: MNHEY and SVGAGI. 60 Vbeta and 13 Jbeta primers were used in PCR. Method: immunoSEQ multiplex PCR; TCRdb's copy keeps in-frame clones and lacks some. Of roughly 110,000 clones detected, 65% to 75% appear once; the ten largest clones hold around 4%. Study-wide points: The records held CMV serostatus as the only immune exposure information.

The genes are TRBV6-5 and TRBJ2-1; 7 bases match TRBD1. Source material: PBMCs. The sequence derives from a woman in her thirties or forties in good health and CMV-seropositive. The CDR3 loop reads CASSYRQGHNEQFF. The CDR3 DNA reads TGTGCCAGCAGTTACCGACAGGGTCACAATGAGCAGTTCTTC.